The rows below give T cell receptor beta chains drawn from one sample of a study of OX40 agonist ivuxolimab in advanced cancers. Clones were read by immunoSEQ multiplex PCR, and TCRdb kept only the in-frame ones, dropping some. The table lists 75,000 to 100,000 clones, approximately 86% of them singletons. Sequencing was performed on CD4+ or CD8+ T cells sorted from blood, taken in a trial of the OX40 agonist ivuxolimab. These receptors were collected from an adult with an advanced solid tumor such as melanoma, head and neck, liver or kidney cancer. Both conserved end residues are part of each CDR3. The D gene is left open where the match is weak. Some rows have no size entry. The others give once, few or many, or a class for an expanded clone.

cdr3_nt: TGTGCCAGTAGTATCAACATACATAACTATGGCTACACCTTC; cdr3_aa: CASSINIHNYGYTF; j_call: TRBJ1-2; d_call: -; clone_size: -; v_call: TRBV19
cdr3_nt: TGTGCCAGCAGCTTCGGGACAGGGATTTATGAGCAGTTCTTC; cdr3_aa: CASSFGTGIYEQFF; j_call: TRBJ2-1; d_call: TRBD1; clone_size: -; v_call: TRBV7-2
cdr3_nt: TGTGCCAGCAGGCGGGGACTAGCGAGAGGAAGCGGGGAGCTGTTTTTT; cdr3_aa: CASRRGLARGSGELFF; j_call: TRBJ2-2; d_call: TRBD2; clone_size: -; v_call: TRBV2
cdr3_nt: TGTGCCAGCAGTGGGGGGGCTCGAGATACGCAGTATTTT; cdr3_aa: CASSGGARDTQYF; j_call: TRBJ2-3; d_call: -; clone_size: few; v_call: TRBV28
cdr3_nt: TGCGCCAGCAGCTTAGAACAGACTAATGAAAAACTGTTTTTT; cdr3_aa: CASSLEQTNEKLFF; j_call: TRBJ1-4; d_call: -; clone_size: -; v_call: TRBV5-1
cdr3_nt: TGTGCCAGCAGTTTATCCGGGACTAGCAACAATGAGCAGTTCTTC; cdr3_aa: CASSLSGTSNNEQFF; j_call: TRBJ2-1; d_call: TRBD2; clone_size: few; v_call: TRBV28
cdr3_nt: TGTGCCAGCAGCTTGGCGGGGGGGCCAAATGAGCAGTTCTTC; cdr3_aa: CASSLAGGPNEQFF; j_call: TRBJ2-1; d_call: TRBD2; clone_size: -; v_call: TRBV7-9
cdr3_nt: TGCGCCAGCAGCTTTACTAGCGGGATTATCGGGGAGCTGTTTTTT; cdr3_aa: CASSFTSGIIGELFF; j_call: TRBJ2-2; d_call: TRBD2; clone_size: -; v_call: TRBV5-1
cdr3_nt: TGTGCCAGCAGCGAACTCGGACAGGGGGACAATGAGCAGTTCTTC; cdr3_aa: CASSELGQGDNEQFF; j_call: TRBJ2-1; d_call: TRBD1; clone_size: -; v_call: TRBV5-6
cdr3_nt: TGTGCCAGCAGGAGGGACAGGGTGGCCCACAATGAGCAGTTCTTC; cdr3_aa: CASRRDRVAHNEQFF; j_call: TRBJ2-1; d_call: TRBD1; clone_size: -; v_call: TRBV6-1
cdr3_nt: TGTGCCAGCGGAAAGACAGGAACTTATCAGCCCCAGCATTTT; cdr3_aa: CASGKTGTYQPQHF; j_call: TRBJ1-5; d_call: -; clone_size: -; v_call: TRBV28
cdr3_nt: TGTGCCAGCCAACCCCCGGTTCAGAGGATGAAGGGCACTGAAGCTTTCTTT; cdr3_aa: CASQPPVQRMKGTEAFF; j_call: TRBJ1-1; d_call: -; clone_size: -; v_call: TRBV19
cdr3_nt: TGTGCCAGCAAAGTGAACAGGGACTTCTACGAGCAGTACTTC; cdr3_aa: CASKVNRDFYEQYF; j_call: TRBJ2-7; d_call: -; clone_size: few; v_call: TRBV27